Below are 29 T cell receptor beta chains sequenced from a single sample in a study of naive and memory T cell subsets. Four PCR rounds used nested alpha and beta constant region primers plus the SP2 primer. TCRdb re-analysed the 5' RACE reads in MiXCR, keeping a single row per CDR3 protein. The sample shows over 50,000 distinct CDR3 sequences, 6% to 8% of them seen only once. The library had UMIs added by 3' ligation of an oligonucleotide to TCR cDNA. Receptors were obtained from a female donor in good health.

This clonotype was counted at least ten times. The CDR3, as DNA: TGTGCCAGCAGCGCCATCGGAGGAAACACCGGGGAGCTGTTTTTT. This gives the protein CASSAIGGNTGELFF. V usage is TRBV7-3 and J usage is TRBJ2-2, with a possible D match to TRBD2 (5 bases). Germline values: CDR1 SGHTA, CDR2 FQGTGA. This CDR3 comprises 15 residues. The V end was cut by 5 bases, the J end by 2 bases, with 12 bases between.

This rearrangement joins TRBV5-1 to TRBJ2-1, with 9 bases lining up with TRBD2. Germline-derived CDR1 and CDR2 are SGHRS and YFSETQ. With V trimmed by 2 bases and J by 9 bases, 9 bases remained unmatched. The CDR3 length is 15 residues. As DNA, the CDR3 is TGCGCCAGCAGCTTTCCCGAGCGGGGGGATGGTGAGCAGTTCTTC. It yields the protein CASSFPERGDGEQFF.

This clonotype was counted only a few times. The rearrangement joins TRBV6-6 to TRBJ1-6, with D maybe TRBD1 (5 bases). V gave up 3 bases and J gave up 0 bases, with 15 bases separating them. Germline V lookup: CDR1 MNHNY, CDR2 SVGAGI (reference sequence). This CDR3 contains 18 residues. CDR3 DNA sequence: TGTGCCAGCAGTTATTCGGGGGGGGAAAGCTCCTATAATTCACCCCTCCACTTT. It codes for CASSYSGGESSYNSPLHF.

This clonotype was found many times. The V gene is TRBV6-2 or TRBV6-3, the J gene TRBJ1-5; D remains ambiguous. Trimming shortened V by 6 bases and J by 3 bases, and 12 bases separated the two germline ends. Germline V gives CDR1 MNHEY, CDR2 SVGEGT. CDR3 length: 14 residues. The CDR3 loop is CASRIRGLNQPQHF. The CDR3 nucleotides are TGTGCCAGCAGGATACGAGGTCTCAATCAGCCCCAGCATTTT.

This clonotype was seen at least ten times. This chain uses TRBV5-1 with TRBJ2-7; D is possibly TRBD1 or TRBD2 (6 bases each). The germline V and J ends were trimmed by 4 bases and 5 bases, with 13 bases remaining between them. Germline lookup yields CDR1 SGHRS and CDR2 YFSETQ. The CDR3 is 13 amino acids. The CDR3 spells CASSNPGADEQYF. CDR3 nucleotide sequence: TGCGCCAGCAGCAATCCGGGGGCGGACGAGCAGTACTTC.

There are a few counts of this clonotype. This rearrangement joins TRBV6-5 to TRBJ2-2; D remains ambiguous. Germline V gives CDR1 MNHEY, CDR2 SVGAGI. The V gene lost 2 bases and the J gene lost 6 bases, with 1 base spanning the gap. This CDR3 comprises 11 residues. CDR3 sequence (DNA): TGTGCCAGCAGTTACGCCGGGGAGCTGTTTTTT. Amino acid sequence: CASSYAGELFF.

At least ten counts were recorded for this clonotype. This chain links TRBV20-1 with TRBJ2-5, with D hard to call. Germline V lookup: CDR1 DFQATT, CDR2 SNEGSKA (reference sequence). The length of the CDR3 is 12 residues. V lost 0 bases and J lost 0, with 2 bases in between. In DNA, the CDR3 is TGCAGTGCTAGAGAGTACCAAGAGACCCAGTACTTC. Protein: CSAREYQETQYF.

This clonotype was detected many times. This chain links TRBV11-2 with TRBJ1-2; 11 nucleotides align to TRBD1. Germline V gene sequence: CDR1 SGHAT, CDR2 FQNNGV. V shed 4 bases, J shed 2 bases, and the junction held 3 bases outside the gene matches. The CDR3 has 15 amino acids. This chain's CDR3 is CASSSDRGQNYGYTF. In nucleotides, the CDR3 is TGTGCCAGCAGCTCGGACAGGGGGCAGAACTATGGCTACACCTTC.

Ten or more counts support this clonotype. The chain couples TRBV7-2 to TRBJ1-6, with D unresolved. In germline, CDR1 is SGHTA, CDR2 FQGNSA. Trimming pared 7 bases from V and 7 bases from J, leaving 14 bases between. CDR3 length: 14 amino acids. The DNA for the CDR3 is TGTGCCAGCACCCATGCTCAGAGAAATTCACCCCTCCACTTT. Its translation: CASTHAQRNSPLHF.

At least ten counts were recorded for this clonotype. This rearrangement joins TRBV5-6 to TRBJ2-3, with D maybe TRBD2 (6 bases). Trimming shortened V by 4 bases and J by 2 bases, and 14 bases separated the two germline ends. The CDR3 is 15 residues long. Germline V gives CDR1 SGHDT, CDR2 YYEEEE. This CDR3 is CASSPGGGHTDTQYF. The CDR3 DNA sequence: TGTGCCAGCAGCCCCGGAGGAGGGCACACAGATACGCAGTATTTT.

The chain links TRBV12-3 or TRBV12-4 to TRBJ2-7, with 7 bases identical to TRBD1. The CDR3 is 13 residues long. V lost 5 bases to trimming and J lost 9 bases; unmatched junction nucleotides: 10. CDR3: CASSPLTGSGQYF. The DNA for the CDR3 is TGTGCCAGCAGTCCCCTGACAGGGTCTGGGCAGTACTTC.

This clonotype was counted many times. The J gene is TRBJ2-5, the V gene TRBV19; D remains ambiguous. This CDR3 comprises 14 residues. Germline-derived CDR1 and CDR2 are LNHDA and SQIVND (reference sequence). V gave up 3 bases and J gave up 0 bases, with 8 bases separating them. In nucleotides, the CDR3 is TGTGCCAGTAGTATCACAGCTAACCAAGAGACCCAGTACTTC. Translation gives CASSITANQETQYF.

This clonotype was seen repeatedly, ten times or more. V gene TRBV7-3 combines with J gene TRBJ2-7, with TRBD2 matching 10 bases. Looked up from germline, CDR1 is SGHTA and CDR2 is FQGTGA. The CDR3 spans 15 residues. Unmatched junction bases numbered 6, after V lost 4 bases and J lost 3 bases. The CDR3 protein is CASSSLAGNSYEQYF. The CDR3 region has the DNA TGTGCCAGCAGCTCACTAGCGGGGAATAGCTACGAGCAGTACTTC.

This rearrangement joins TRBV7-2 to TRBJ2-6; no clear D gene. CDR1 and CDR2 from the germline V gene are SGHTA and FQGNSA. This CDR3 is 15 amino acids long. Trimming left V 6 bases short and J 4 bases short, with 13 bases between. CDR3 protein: CASRPAVAGANVLTF. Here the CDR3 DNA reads TGTGCCAGCAGACCGGCGGTCGCAGGGGCCAACGTCCTGACTTTC.

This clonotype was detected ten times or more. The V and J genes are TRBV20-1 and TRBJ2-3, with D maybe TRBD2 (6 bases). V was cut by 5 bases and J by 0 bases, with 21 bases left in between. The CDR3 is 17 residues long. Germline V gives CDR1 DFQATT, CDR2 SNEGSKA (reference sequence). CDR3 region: CSAPKPQVGLSTDTQYF. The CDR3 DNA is TGCAGTGCTCCAAAGCCCCAGGTGGGACTTAGCACAGATACGCAGTATTTT.

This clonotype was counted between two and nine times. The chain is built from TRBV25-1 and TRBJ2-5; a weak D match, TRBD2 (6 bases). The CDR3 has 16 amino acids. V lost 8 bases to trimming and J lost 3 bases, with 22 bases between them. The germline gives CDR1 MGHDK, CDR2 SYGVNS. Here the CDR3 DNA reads TGTGCCAGCGTGGGGGGACGACTACCCGCGAAAGAGACCCAGTACTTC. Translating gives CASVGGRLPAKETQYF.

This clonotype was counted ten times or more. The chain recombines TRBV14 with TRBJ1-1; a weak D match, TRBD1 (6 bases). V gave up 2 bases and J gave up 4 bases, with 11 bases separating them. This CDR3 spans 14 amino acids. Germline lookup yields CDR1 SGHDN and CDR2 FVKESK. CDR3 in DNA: TGTGCCAGCAGCCAACTGGGGGCGGTCACTGAAGCTTTCTTT. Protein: CASSQLGAVTEAFF.

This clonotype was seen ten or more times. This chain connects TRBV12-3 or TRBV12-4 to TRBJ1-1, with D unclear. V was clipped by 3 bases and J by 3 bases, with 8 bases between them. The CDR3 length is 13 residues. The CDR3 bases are TGTGCCAGCAGTTTTGAAGCCGACACTGAAGCTTTCTTT. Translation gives CASSFEADTEAFF.

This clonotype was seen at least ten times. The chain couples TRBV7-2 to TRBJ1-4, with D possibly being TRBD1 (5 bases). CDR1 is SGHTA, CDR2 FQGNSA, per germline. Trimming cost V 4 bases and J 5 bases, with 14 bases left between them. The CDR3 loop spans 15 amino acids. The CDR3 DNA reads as TGTGCCAGCAGCTCCTCCCGACAGAGGAATGAAAAACTGTTTTTT. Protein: CASSSSRQRNEKLFF.

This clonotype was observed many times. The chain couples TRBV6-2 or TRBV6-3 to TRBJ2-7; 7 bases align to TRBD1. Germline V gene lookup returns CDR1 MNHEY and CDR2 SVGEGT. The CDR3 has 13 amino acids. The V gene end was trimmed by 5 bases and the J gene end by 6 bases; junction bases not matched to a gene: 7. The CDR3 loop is CASSQTGFLEQYF. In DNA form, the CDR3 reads TGTGCCAGCAGTCAGACAGGGTTCCTCGAGCAGTACTTC.

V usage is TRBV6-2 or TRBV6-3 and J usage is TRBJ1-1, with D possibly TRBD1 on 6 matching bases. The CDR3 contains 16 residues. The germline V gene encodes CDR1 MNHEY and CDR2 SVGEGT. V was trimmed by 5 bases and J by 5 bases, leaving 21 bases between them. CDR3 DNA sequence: TGTGCCAGCAGTCTCATCAGGGGAGGGAGTTGGACTGAAGCTTTCTTT. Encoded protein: CASSLIRGGSWTEAFF.

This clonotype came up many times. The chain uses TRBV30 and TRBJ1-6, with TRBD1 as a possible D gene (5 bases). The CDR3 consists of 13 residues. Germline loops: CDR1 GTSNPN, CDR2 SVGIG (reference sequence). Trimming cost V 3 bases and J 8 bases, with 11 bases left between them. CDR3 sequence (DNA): TGTGCCTGGAGCCGGGACCGCGATTCACCCCTCCACTTT. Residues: CAWSRDRDSPLHF.

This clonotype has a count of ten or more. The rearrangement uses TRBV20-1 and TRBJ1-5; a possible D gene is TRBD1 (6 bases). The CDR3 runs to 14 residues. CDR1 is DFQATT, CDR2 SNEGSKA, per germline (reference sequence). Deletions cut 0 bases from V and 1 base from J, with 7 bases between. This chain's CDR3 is CSAREGTSNQPQHF. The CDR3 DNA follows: TGCAGTGCTAGAGAGGGGACAAGCAATCAGCCCCAGCATTTT.

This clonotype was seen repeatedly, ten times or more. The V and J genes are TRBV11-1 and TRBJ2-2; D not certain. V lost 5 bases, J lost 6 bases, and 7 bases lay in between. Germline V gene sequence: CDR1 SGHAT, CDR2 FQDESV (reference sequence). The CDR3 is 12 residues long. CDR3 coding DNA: TGTGCCAGCAGCCCCCCGGCCGGGGAGCTGTTTTTT. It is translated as CASSPPAGELFF. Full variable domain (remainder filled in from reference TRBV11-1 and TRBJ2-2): EAEVAQSPRYKITEKSQAVAFWCDPISGHATLYWYRQILGQGPELLVQFQDESVVDDSQLPKDRFSAERLKGVDSTLKIQPAELGDSAMYLCASSPPAGELFFGEGSRLTVL.

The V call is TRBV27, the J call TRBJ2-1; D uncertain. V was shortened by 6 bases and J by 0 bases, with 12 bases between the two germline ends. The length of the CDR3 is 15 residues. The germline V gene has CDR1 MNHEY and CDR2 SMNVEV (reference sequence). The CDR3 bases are TGTGCCAGCAGGACCGACTGGCACTCCTACAATGAGCAGTTCTTC. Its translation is CASRTDWHSYNEQFF.

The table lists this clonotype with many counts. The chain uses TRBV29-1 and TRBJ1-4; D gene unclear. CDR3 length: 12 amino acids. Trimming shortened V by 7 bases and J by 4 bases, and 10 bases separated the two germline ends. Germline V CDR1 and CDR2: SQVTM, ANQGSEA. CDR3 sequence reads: CSATDHNEKLFF. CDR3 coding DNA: TGCAGCGCCACGGACCATAATGAAAAACTGTTTTTT.

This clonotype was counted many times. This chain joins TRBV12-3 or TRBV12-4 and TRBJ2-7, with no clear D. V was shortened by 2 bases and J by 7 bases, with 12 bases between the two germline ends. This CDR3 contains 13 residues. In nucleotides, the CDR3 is TGTGCCAGCAGTTTAAACAGACGGCGGGAGCAGTACTTC. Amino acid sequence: CASSLNRRREQYF.

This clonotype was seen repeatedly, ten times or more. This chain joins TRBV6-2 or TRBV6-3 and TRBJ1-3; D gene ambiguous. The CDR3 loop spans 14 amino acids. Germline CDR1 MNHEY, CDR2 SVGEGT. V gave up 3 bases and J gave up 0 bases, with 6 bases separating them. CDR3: CASSYLTSGNTIYF. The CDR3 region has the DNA TGTGCCAGCAGTTATCTGACCTCTGGAAACACCATATATTTT.

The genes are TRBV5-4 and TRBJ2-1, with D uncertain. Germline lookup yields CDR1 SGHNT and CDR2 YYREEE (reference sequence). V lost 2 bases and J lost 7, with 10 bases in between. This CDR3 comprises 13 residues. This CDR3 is CASSFSDNNEQFF. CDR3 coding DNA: TGTGCCAGCAGCTTTTCGGATAATAATGAGCAGTTCTTC.